What follows are 12 T cell receptor beta chains derived from one specimen sequenced in a study of blood T cells in healthy people across ages. For the second PCR, which ran for roughly 6 to 12 cycles, a sample-barcoded 5' primer and a J-beta primer mix were used. TCRdb used MiXCR to reprocess the 5' RACE reads, holding one entry per CDR3 protein. Found here are more than 750,000 distinct CDR3 sequences, about 29% of them singletons; the top ten hold roughly a tenth. This sample also appeared in a second study, on T cells of mothers and their children.

The sample was blood. These receptors all come from a woman in her forties in good health.

This chain joins TRBV7-9 and TRBJ1-4; D remains ambiguous. The CDR3 is 12 residues long. Trimming took off 0 bases at V and 10 bases at J, with 6 bases between the two ends. CDR1 SEHNR and CDR2 FQNEAQ come from the germline V gene (reference sequence). The CDR3 loop reads CASSLAEGKLFF. Written as DNA, the CDR3 is TGTGCCAGCAGCTTAGCGGAGGGAAAACTGTTTTTT.

This clonotype has only a few counts. The chain combines TRBV5-1 with TRBJ1-2; no firm D call. In germline, CDR1 is SGHRS, CDR2 YFSETQ. The V end was cut by 4 bases, the J end by 2 bases, with 9 bases between. The CDR3 contains 13 residues. In nucleotides, the CDR3 is TGCGCCAGCAGCGCCGACCCGAACTATGGCTACACCTTC. Translating gives CASSADPNYGYTF.

This clonotype showed up just a few times. A much bigger clone sits one base away, suggesting this may be a read error. The chain employs TRBV29-1 and TRBJ2-7; D gene ambiguous. The CDR3 length is 13 residues. V was cut by 0 bases and J by 5 bases, with 11 bases left in between. CDR1 SQVTM and CDR2 ANQGSEA come from the germline V gene. The CDR3 here is CSVEDTSAHEQYF. The CDR3 region has the DNA TGCAGCGTTGAAGACACAAGTGCCCACGAGCAGTACTTC.

The rearrangement links TRBV21-1 to TRBJ2-5. The tail of the sequence fits TRBJ2-7 better, so the J call may be wrong. TRBV21-1 is deemed a pseudogene. The CDR3 sequence is 10 residues long. The CDR3 DNA reads TGTGCCAGCAGTTCAGACGAGCAGTACTTC. As protein: CASSSDEQYF.

The sample holds a few counts of this clonotype. The chain is built from TRBV20-1 and TRBJ1-1; D is uncertain. The CDR3 sequence is 11 residues long. The germline CDR1 and CDR2 sequences are DFQATT and SNEGSKA (reference sequence). The ends were cut back, 3 bases at V and 5 bases at J, with 7 bases in the middle. CDR3 DNA sequence: TGCAGTGCTAGTGACCCGACTGAAGCTTTCTTT. Amino acids: CSASDPTEAFF.

This clonotype was seen only a few times. The chain employs TRBV7-9 and TRBJ1-1; D ambiguous. This CDR3 is 14 amino acids long. V was cut by 1 base and J by 6 bases, with 12 bases left in between. Germline V gives CDR1 SEHNR, CDR2 FQNEAQ (reference sequence). In DNA form, the CDR3 reads TGTGCCAGCAGCTTAGTGCTCGAAGGCGCTGAAGCTTTCTTT. Its protein is CASSLVLEGAEAFF.

CDR3 sequence: CASTMAEDYNEQFF. The DNA of the CDR3 is TGTGCCTCCACTATGGCGGAGGACTACAATGAGCAGTTCTTC. This sequence joins TRBV10-3 and TRBJ2-1, with D perhaps TRBD2 (5 bases). The CDR3 runs 14 residues. Trimming removed 11 bases at V and 3 bases at J, with 17 bases between. The germline V gene has CDR1 ENHRY and CDR2 SYGVKD.

This chain connects TRBV6-5 to TRBJ2-3; 7 positions match TRBD2. The CDR3 has 15 residues. V lost 4 bases to trimming and J lost 6 bases; unmatched junction nucleotides: 10. In germline, CDR1 is MNHEY, CDR2 SVGAGI. CDR3 sequence reads: CASSSRTSIIDTQYF. The CDR3 nucleotides are TGTGCCAGCAGTTCCCGGACTAGTATCATCGATACGCAGTATTTT.

The chain is built from TRBV5-4 and TRBJ1-1, with 7 nucleotides matching TRBD1. J gave up 3 bases and V 1 base, and 12 bases lay outside the gene matches. The CDR3 is made up of 17 amino acids. Germline loops: CDR1 SGHNT, CDR2 YYREEE (reference sequence). The CDR3 protein is CASSLLPSGTADTEAFF. The CDR3 coding sequence is TGTGCCAGCAGCTTGTTGCCCAGCGGGACAGCGGACACTGAAGCTTTCTTT.

This clonotype is a singleton in its sample. The chain carries TRBV12-3 or TRBV12-4 and TRBJ2-7; 12 bases match TRBD2. Trimming removed 4 bases from V and 2 bases from J; junction bases left unmatched: 6. The CDR3 loop spans 16 amino acids. The CDR3 loop is CASSSWASGGAYEQYF. The DNA for the CDR3 is TGTGCCAGCAGTTCCTGGGCTAGCGGGGGGGCCTACGAGCAGTACTTC.

This clonotype was seen repeatedly, ten times or more. This chain uses TRBV20-1 with TRBJ2-5, with D uncertain. Germline V gene sequence: CDR1 DFQATT, CDR2 SNEGSKA (reference sequence). V dropped 3 bases and J dropped 4 bases, with 6 bases sitting between them. This CDR3 spans 11 amino acids. For the CDR3, the DNA is TGCAGTGCTAGTGATGGAGAGACCCAGTACTTC. As protein: CSASDGETQYF.

This clonotype was seen only a few times. CDR3 DNA: TGCGCCAGCAGCCTATCGGACAAGAGCTCCTACAATGAGCAGTTCTTC. Encoded protein: CASSLSDKSSYNEQFF. The V call is TRBV4-1, the J call TRBJ2-1; perhaps TRBD1 as D (5 bases). CDR3 length equals 16 residues. Deletions cut 4 bases from V and 0 bases from J, with 13 bases between. Germline CDR1 MGHRA, CDR2 YSYEKL.